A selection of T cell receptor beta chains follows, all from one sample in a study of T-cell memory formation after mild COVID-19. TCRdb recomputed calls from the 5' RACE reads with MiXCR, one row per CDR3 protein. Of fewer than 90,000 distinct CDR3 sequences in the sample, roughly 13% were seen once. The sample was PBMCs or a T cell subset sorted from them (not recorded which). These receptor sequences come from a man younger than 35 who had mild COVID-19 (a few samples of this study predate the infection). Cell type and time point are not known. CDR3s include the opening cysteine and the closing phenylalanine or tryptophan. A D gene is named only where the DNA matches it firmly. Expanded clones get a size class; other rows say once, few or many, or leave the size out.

cdr3_aa: CASSQAQLSGNTIYF; cdr3_nt: TGTGCCAGCAGCCAAGCACAGCTCTCCGGAAACACCATATATTTT; d_call: .; clone_size: .; v_call: TRBV14; cdr3_length: 15; j_call: TRBJ1-3
cdr3_aa: CASSPGVRGRTGELFF; cdr3_nt: TGTGCCAGCAGCCCTGGGGTGAGGGGCCGTACCGGGGAGCTGTTTTTT; d_call: .; clone_size: .; v_call: TRBV7-9; cdr3_length: 16; j_call: TRBJ2-2
cdr3_aa: CSPESSGTYNEQFF; cdr3_nt: TGCAGTCCAGAGTCTAGCGGGACTTACAATGAGCAGTTCTTC; d_call: TRBD2; clone_size: .; v_call: TRBV20-1; cdr3_length: 14; j_call: TRBJ2-1
cdr3_aa: CASSPPGTPTYEQYF; cdr3_nt: TGTGCCAGCAGTCCACCCGGGACACCGACCTACGAGCAGTACTTC; d_call: .; clone_size: .; v_call: TRBV11-2; cdr3_length: 15; j_call: TRBJ2-7
cdr3_aa: CASSIGGSYEQYF; cdr3_nt: TGTGCCAGCAGTATCGGGGGTTCCTACGAGCAGTACTTC; d_call: .; clone_size: few; v_call: TRBV27; cdr3_length: 13; j_call: TRBJ2-7
cdr3_aa: CASSIGASPAQHF; cdr3_nt: TGTGCCAGTAGTATAGGTGCGTCCCCGGCCCAGCATTTT; d_call: .; clone_size: few; v_call: TRBV19; cdr3_length: 13; j_call: TRBJ1-5
cdr3_aa: CASKIQPGQGSPLHF; cdr3_nt: TGTGCCAGCAAGATCCAGCCGGGACAGGGTTCACCCCTCCACTTT; d_call: TRBD1; clone_size: .; v_call: TRBV27; cdr3_length: 15; j_call: TRBJ1-6
cdr3_aa: CASSQDWGGGGDEQFF; cdr3_nt: TGCGCCAGCAGCCAAGATTGGGGGGGCGGTGGGGATGAGCAGTTCTTC; d_call: .; clone_size: many; v_call: TRBV4-3; cdr3_length: 16; j_call: TRBJ2-1
cdr3_aa: CASSPAQWDTEAFF; cdr3_nt: TGTGCCAGCAGCCCTGCACAGTGGGACACTGAAGCTTTCTTT; d_call: .; clone_size: .; v_call: TRBV7-4; cdr3_length: 14; j_call: TRBJ1-1
cdr3_aa: CASSLEEKETQYF; cdr3_nt: TGTGCCAGCAGCTTGGAGGAGAAGGAGACCCAGTACTTC; d_call: .; clone_size: few; v_call: TRBV5-4; cdr3_length: 13; j_call: TRBJ2-5
cdr3_aa: CASSLRTEKGAQYF; cdr3_nt: TGTGCCAGCAGCTTACGGACGGAGAAAGGGGCCCAGTACTTC; d_call: .; clone_size: few; v_call: TRBV7-9; cdr3_length: 14; j_call: TRBJ2-5
cdr3_aa: CASSLLRSATTNEKLFF; cdr3_nt: TGTGCCAGCAGCTTACTACGCTCGGCAACAACTAATGAAAAACTGTTTTTT; d_call: .; clone_size: few; v_call: TRBV7-9; cdr3_length: 17; j_call: TRBJ1-4
cdr3_aa: CASSFRRGTDTQYF; cdr3_nt: TGTGCCAGCAGCTTCCGCAGGGGCACAGATACGCAGTATTTT; d_call: .; clone_size: few; v_call: TRBV7-9; cdr3_length: 14; j_call: TRBJ2-3
cdr3_aa: CASSLGDSGNQPQHF; cdr3_nt: TGTGCCAGCAGCTTAGGGGACAGTGGCAATCAGCCCCAGCATTTT; d_call: TRBD1; clone_size: few; v_call: TRBV11-2; cdr3_length: 15; j_call: TRBJ1-5
cdr3_aa: CASSDAGRGGLDTQYF; cdr3_nt: TGTGCCAGCAGCGACGCCGGCCGTGGCGGGCTAGATACGCAGTATTTT; d_call: .; clone_size: few; v_call: TRBV11-2; cdr3_length: 16; j_call: TRBJ2-3
cdr3_aa: CASSSWLNSYEQYF; cdr3_nt: TGTGCCAGCAGCTCGTGGCTGAATAGCTACGAGCAGTACTTC; d_call: .; clone_size: .; v_call: TRBV7-9; cdr3_length: 14; j_call: TRBJ2-7
cdr3_aa: CASSFERGTDTQYF; cdr3_nt: TGCGCCAGCAGCTTCGAACGAGGCACAGATACGCAGTATTTT; d_call: .; clone_size: medium-sized; v_call: TRBV5-1; cdr3_length: 14; j_call: TRBJ2-3
cdr3_aa: CASTDGGYEQYF; cdr3_nt: TGTGCCAGCACCGACGGAGGCTACGAGCAGTACTTC; d_call: .; clone_size: few; v_call: TRBV6-5; cdr3_length: 12; j_call: TRBJ2-7
cdr3_aa: CSVDQGAAFF; cdr3_nt: TGCAGCGTCGACCAGGGGGCGGCATTCTTT; d_call: TRBD1; clone_size: .; v_call: TRBV29-1; cdr3_length: 10; j_call: TRBJ1-1
cdr3_aa: CATSDLAGAMGNEQFF; cdr3_nt: TGTGCCACCAGTGATTTGGCAGGGGCCATGGGCAATGAGCAGTTCTTC; d_call: .; clone_size: .; v_call: TRBV24-1; cdr3_length: 16; j_call: TRBJ2-1
cdr3_aa: CASSRTRGGGGVGYTF; cdr3_nt: TGTGCCAGCAGCCGAACTCGGGGAGGGGGCGGAGTTGGCTACACCTTC; d_call: TRBD1; clone_size: .; v_call: TRBV7-9; cdr3_length: 16; j_call: TRBJ1-2
cdr3_aa: CASSYVQSTEAFF; cdr3_nt: TGTGCCAGCAGTTACGTGCAGAGCACTGAAGCTTTCTTT; d_call: .; clone_size: .; v_call: TRBV6-5; cdr3_length: 13; j_call: TRBJ1-1
cdr3_aa: CASSQPRTGPNTGELFF; cdr3_nt: TGTGCCAGCAGCCAACCTCGGACAGGCCCGAACACCGGGGAGCTGTTTTTT; d_call: TRBD1; clone_size: few; v_call: TRBV7-9; cdr3_length: 17; j_call: TRBJ2-2
cdr3_aa: CASSSDEGFYGYTF; cdr3_nt: TGTGCCAGCAGTTCAGACGAGGGATTCTATGGCTACACCTTC; d_call: .; clone_size: .; v_call: TRBV12-3/TRBV12-4; cdr3_length: 14; j_call: TRBJ1-2
cdr3_aa: CASSLALAGGPRAYNEQFF; cdr3_nt: TGTGCCAGCAGCTTAGCGCTAGCGGGGGGGCCTAGGGCCTACAATGAGCAGTTCTTC; d_call: TRBD2; clone_size: .; v_call: TRBV7-9; cdr3_length: 19; j_call: TRBJ2-1
cdr3_aa: CATSRVDRGPNTEAFF; cdr3_nt: TGTGCCACCAGCAGGGTCGACAGGGGGCCGAACACTGAAGCTTTCTTT; d_call: TRBD1; clone_size: .; v_call: TRBV15; cdr3_length: 16; j_call: TRBJ1-1
cdr3_aa: CASSYSIAENSPLHF; cdr3_nt: TGTGCCAGCAGTTACTCGATCGCAGAGAATTCACCCCTCCACTTT; d_call: .; clone_size: .; v_call: TRBV6-2/TRBV6-3; cdr3_length: 15; j_call: TRBJ1-6
cdr3_aa: CASSPPPGGGVADTQYF; cdr3_nt: TGTGCCAGCAGCCCCCCGCCTGGCGGGGGGGTGGCAGATACGCAGTATTTT; d_call: TRBD2; clone_size: many; v_call: TRBV3-1; cdr3_length: 17; j_call: TRBJ2-3
cdr3_aa: CASSRLEGARTQYF; cdr3_nt: TGTGCCAGCAGCCGACTAGAAGGGGCTCGTACGCAGTATTTT; d_call: .; clone_size: few; v_call: TRBV7-6; cdr3_length: 14; j_call: TRBJ2-3
cdr3_aa: CASSSARSETQYF; cdr3_nt: TGTGCCAGCAGTTCCGCCCGGTCGGAGACCCAGTACTTC; d_call: .; clone_size: many; v_call: TRBV12-3/TRBV12-4; cdr3_length: 13; j_call: TRBJ2-5
cdr3_aa: CASSLTEKALGGTQYF; cdr3_nt: TGTGCCAGCAGCCTAACTGAGAAGGCACTCGGCGGGACCCAGTACTTC; d_call: .; clone_size: few; v_call: TRBV14; cdr3_length: 16; j_call: TRBJ2-5
cdr3_aa: CASSLWRVNTEAFF; cdr3_nt: TGTGCCAGCAGCTTATGGAGGGTGAACACTGAAGCTTTCTTT; d_call: .; clone_size: few; v_call: TRBV7-8; cdr3_length: 14; j_call: TRBJ1-1
cdr3_aa: CATSGWGEEETQYF; cdr3_nt: TGTGCCACCAGCGGATGGGGGGAGGAAGAGACCCAGTACTTC; d_call: .; clone_size: medium-sized; v_call: TRBV24-1; cdr3_length: 14; j_call: TRBJ2-5
cdr3_aa: CASSRDSYAGNTIYF; cdr3_nt: TGTGCCAGCAGTCGAGACAGTTATGCAGGAAACACCATATATTTT; d_call: .; clone_size: .; v_call: TRBV2; cdr3_length: 15; j_call: TRBJ1-3
cdr3_aa: CASSLGQGEWAKNIQYF; cdr3_nt: TGCGCCAGCAGCTTGGGCCAGGGGGAATGGGCCAAAAACATTCAGTACTTC; d_call: TRBD1; clone_size: many; v_call: TRBV5-1; cdr3_length: 17; j_call: TRBJ2-4
cdr3_aa: CASGPVWEETQYF; cdr3_nt: TGTGCCAGCGGCCCCGTCTGGGAAGAGACCCAGTACTTC; d_call: .; clone_size: .; v_call: TRBV6-2/TRBV6-3; cdr3_length: 13; j_call: TRBJ2-5
cdr3_aa: CASSQEYGPREQYF; cdr3_nt: TGCGCCAGCAGCCAAGAGTACGGACCTCGGGAGCAGTACTTC; d_call: .; clone_size: .; v_call: TRBV4-3; cdr3_length: 14; j_call: TRBJ2-7
cdr3_aa: CSARPGLAGEFDNEQFF; cdr3_nt: TGCAGTGCCCGACCGGGACTAGCGGGGGAGTTTGACAATGAGCAGTTCTTC; d_call: TRBD2; clone_size: few; v_call: TRBV20-1; cdr3_length: 17; j_call: TRBJ2-1
cdr3_aa: CASSNYSPGPTVLTF; cdr3_nt: TGTGCCAGCAGCAACTACAGCCCGGGACCCACCGTCCTGACTTTC; d_call: .; clone_size: .; v_call: TRBV4-2; cdr3_length: 15; j_call: TRBJ2-6
cdr3_aa: CASSLLVGVPNTEAFF; cdr3_nt: TGTGCCAGCAGTTTACTTGTTGGGGTGCCGAACACTGAAGCTTTCTTT; d_call: .; clone_size: few; v_call: TRBV12-3/TRBV12-4; cdr3_length: 16; j_call: TRBJ1-1
cdr3_aa: CASSLGPDSNQPQHF; cdr3_nt: TGTGCCAGCAGCTTAGGGCCGGATAGCAATCAGCCCCAGCATTTT; d_call: .; clone_size: few; v_call: TRBV7-9; cdr3_length: 15; j_call: TRBJ1-5